Below, 10 T cell receptor beta chains from the same sample are listed, as sequenced in a study of T cell responses to AZD1222 COVID-19 vaccine. Data came from immunoSEQ multiplex PCR; TCRdb stores just in-frame clones and leaves some out. Among about 120,000 clones listed, 75% to 90% were seen once. Source: peripheral blood, taken on day 0 of AZD1222 vaccination. The receptors were sampled from an adult in good health.

The chain joins TRBV27 to TRBJ2-2; D may be TRBD1 (6 bases). Germline V gene sequence: CDR1 MNHEY, CDR2 SMNVEV (reference sequence). CDR3 length: 18 amino acids. Trimming removed 6 bases at V and 2 bases at J, with 22 bases between. CDR3 nucleotides: TGTGCCAGCAGCCAAGCAGGACAGACCATGGATAACACCGGGGAGCTGTTTTTT. As protein: CASSQAGQTMDNTGELFF.

This chain connects TRBV11-2 to TRBJ1-3; a possible D gene is TRBD1 (6 bases). Trimming removed 5 bases from V and 1 base from J, with 12 bases in between. Germline CDR1 and CDR2: SGHAT and FQNNGV. The CDR3 is 15 residues long. The CDR3 nucleotides are TGTGCCAGCAGCCCTCTACAGGGTTCTGGAAACACCATATATTTT. Protein product: CASSPLQGSGNTIYF.

The chain employs TRBV27 and TRBJ1-1; no firm D call. Deletions cut 10 bases from V and 1 base from J, with 10 bases between. Germline CDR1 is MNHEY and CDR2 is SMNVEV (reference sequence). This CDR3 has 12 amino acids. CDR3 region: CATGRGNTEAFF. CDR3 in DNA: TGTGCCACCGGGCGGGGGAACACTGAAGCTTTCTTT.

This chain joins TRBV11-1 and TRBJ2-7, with D possibly being TRBD1 (5 bases). The CDR3 runs to 14 residues. V lost 5 bases and J 3 bases, leaving 14 bases between the germline ends. Germline lookup yields CDR1 SGHAT and CDR2 FQDESV (reference sequence). The CDR3 region is CASSHRPGHYEQYF. In nucleotides, the CDR3 is TGTGCCAGCAGCCACCGGCCAGGGCACTACGAGCAGTACTTC.

The rearrangement links TRBV11-2 to TRBJ2-7, with no clear D. The germline V and J ends were trimmed by 2 bases and 5 bases, with 19 bases remaining between them. Germline V gene lookup returns CDR1 SGHAT and CDR2 FQNNGV. The CDR3 sequence is 16 residues long. This chain's CDR3 is CASSLRWVATNDEQYF. The DNA for the CDR3 is TGTGCCAGCAGCTTACGTTGGGTGGCTACGAACGACGAGCAGTACTTC.

V is TRBV9 and J is TRBJ2-2; D is unresolved. Trimming removed 5 bases from V and 6 bases from J, with 23 bases in between. CDR1 and CDR2 from the germline V gene are SGDLS and YYNGEE. The CDR3 has 17 residues. The CDR3 here is CASSRNLVARYAGELFF. The CDR3 nucleotides are TGTGCCAGCAGTCGAAACTTGGTGGCGCGGTACGCCGGGGAGCTGTTTTTT.

V and J are TRBV19 and TRBJ1-4; D perhaps matches TRBD1 (6 bases). Germline lookup yields CDR1 LNHDA and CDR2 SQIVND (reference sequence). V lost 6 bases and J 4 bases, leaving 12 bases between the germline ends. The CDR3 extends over 14 amino acids. The CDR3 is CASSIGTLNEKLFF. The CDR3 DNA reads TGTGCCAGTAGCATCGGGACACTTAATGAAAAACTGTTTTTT. The full variable domain, in which reference TRBV19 and TRBJ1-4 provide the parts outside the CDR3, is DGGITQSPKYLFRKEGQNVTLSCEQNLNHDAMYWYRQDPGQGLRLIYYSQIVNDFQKGDIAEGYSVSREKKESFPLTVTSAQKNPTAFYLCASSIGTLNEKLFFGSGTQLSVL.

The chain is built from TRBV18 and TRBJ2-7; TRBD2 is a possible D gene (5 bases). This CDR3 has 13 residues. Germline assignment: CDR1 KGHSH and CDR2 LQKENI. With 2 bases removed from V and 4 bases from J, the gap between germline ends came to 9 bases. The CDR3 here is CASSPTTSYEQYF. For the CDR3, the DNA is TGTGCCAGCTCACCAACTACTAGTTACGAGCAGTACTTC.

The V gene is TRBV5-8, the J gene TRBJ2-2; a possible D gene is TRBD1 (6 bases). Germline V gene sequence: CDR1 SGHTS, CDR2 YDEGEE. The V gene lost 3 bases and the J gene lost 0 bases, with 9 bases spanning the gap. The CDR3 is 15 amino acids. The CDR3 DNA follows: TGTGCCAGCAGCTCGGACAGAGCGAACACCGGGGAGCTGTTTTTT. It is translated as CASSSDRANTGELFF. Full variable domain (rest looked up from reference TRBV5-8 and TRBJ2-2): EAGVTQSPTHLIKTRGQQATLRCSPISGHTSVYWYQQALGLGLQFLLWYDEGEERNRGNFPPRFSGRQFPNYSSELNVNALELEDSALYLCASSSDRANTGELFFGEGSRLTVL.

The rearrangement joins TRBV18 to TRBJ2-7; D gene ambiguous. The germline V and J ends were trimmed by 6 bases and 1 base, with 10 bases remaining between them. This CDR3 contains 13 residues. Per the germline V gene, CDR1 is KGHSH and CDR2 is LQKENI. The CDR3 bases are TGTGCCAGCTCCCTAAAGGCTTCCTACGAGCAGTACTTC. Translating gives CASSLKASYEQYF. The full variable domain, its missing parts supplied by reference TRBV18 and TRBJ2-7, is NAGVMQNPRHLVRRRGQEARLRCSPMKGHSHVYWYRQLPEEGLKFMVYLQKENIIDESGMPKERFSAEFPKEGPSILRIQQVVRGDSAAYFCASSLKASYEQYFGPGTRLTVT.